Following are 11 T cell receptor beta chains from one sample sequenced in a study of identical twins. TCRdb used MiXCR to reprocess the 5' RACE reads, holding one entry per CDR3 protein. The sample records just over 450,000 distinct CDR3 sequences, 14% being singletons. These data were also reused for a study on yellow fever vaccine responses in identical twins.

Sample: CD4+ T cells sorted from blood. The receptors were sampled from a woman under 30 in good health.

The sample holds a few counts of this clonotype. The rearrangement joins TRBV18 to TRBJ2-3; 11 nucleotides line up with TRBD1. The length of the CDR3 is 15 residues. Germline V gene sequence: CDR1 KGHSH, CDR2 LQKENI. The junction had 1 base not matched to a gene; V was cut back by 3 bases and J by 2 bases. Written as DNA, the CDR3 is TGTGCCAGCTCACCGGACAGGGGGCTCACAGATACGCAGTATTTT. It codes for CASSPDRGLTDTQYF.

For this clonotype: One junction end disagrees with the germline gene, perhaps due to a read error. The V gene is TRBV6-5, the J gene TRBJ2-1, with a weak D call TRBD2 (7 bases). The CDR3 has 15 amino acids. Germline CDR1 reads MNHEY; CDR2 reads SVGAGI. For the CDR3, the DNA is TGTGCCAGCAGCTACTATATGAGGGGGGGCAATGAGCAGTTCTTC. It specifies CASSYYMRGGNEQFF.

With regard to this clonotype: The junction does not match germline at one end; this may be a read error. The CDR3 protein is CASTLGGDQETQYF. DNA of the CDR3: TGCGCCAGCACCTTGGGGGGGGACCAAGAGACCCAGTACTTC. The chain uses TRBV5-1 and TRBJ2-5; the match to TRBD2 covers 7 bases. Germline V gives CDR1 SGHRS, CDR2 YFSETQ. The CDR3 has 14 amino acids.

The CDR3 reads CATRTTSSTDTQYF. CDR3 sequence (DNA): TGTGCCACGCGTACCACGAGCTCCACAGATACGCAGTATTTT. The V and J genes are TRBV10-3 and TRBJ2-3; D not resolved. V lost 10 bases and J lost 2, with 16 bases in between. Germline V gene sequence: CDR1 ENHRY, CDR2 SYGVKD. This CDR3 is 14 amino acids long.

This clonotype showed up many times. This chain connects TRBV4-1 to TRBJ2-1, with 11 bases identical to TRBD2. The junction had 8 bases not matched to a gene; V was cut back by 6 bases and J by 7 bases. The CDR3 contains 15 residues. CDR1 is MGHRA, CDR2 YSYEKL, per germline. The DNA of the CDR3 is TGCGCCAGCAGAGTAAGTCTAGCGGGAGGAAATGAGCAGTTCTTC. It translates to CASRVSLAGGNEQFF.

V usage is TRBV6-1 and J usage is TRBJ2-7; TRBD1 might be the D (6 bases). V was clipped by 5 bases and J by 4 bases, with 12 bases between them. CDR3 length equals 13 residues. Germline V gives CDR1 MNHNS, CDR2 SASEGT. Here the CDR3 reads CASSQTGQYEQYF. For the CDR3, the DNA is TGTGCCAGCAGTCAAACAGGGCAGTACGAGCAGTACTTC.

This clonotype has just a few counts. The chain employs TRBV5-1 and TRBJ2-3, with D possibly being TRBD1 (6 bases). CDR1 and CDR2 from the germline V gene are SGHRS and YFSETQ. The CDR3 is 15 residues long. Trimming pared 0 bases from V and 2 bases from J, leaving 10 bases between. The CDR3 DNA is TGCGCCAGCAGCTTGGAACACAGGGCCACAGATACGCAGTATTTT. It encodes CASSLEHRATDTQYF. The entire variable domain, with the rest obtained from reference TRBV5-1 and TRBJ2-3, is as follows: KAGVTQTPRYLIKTRGQQVTLSCSPISGHRSVSWYQQTPGQGLQFLFEYFSETQRNKGNFPGRFSGRQFSNSRSEMNVSTLELGDSALYLCASSLEHRATDTQYFGPGTRLTVL.

This clonotype has a count of ten or more. This chain connects TRBV5-6 to TRBJ2-1; unclear D gene. From germline, CDR1 is SGHDT and CDR2 YYEEEE. The CDR3 runs 15 residues. V dropped 4 bases and J dropped 6 bases, with 17 bases sitting between them. CDR3 DNA sequence: TGTGCCAGCAGCCAGGAACCCACCCCCCTCAATGAGCAGTTCTTC. Translation gives CASSQEPTPLNEQFF.

This clonotype was seen a few times. The chain employs TRBV20-1 and TRBJ2-7, with D tentatively TRBD1 (6 bases). The CDR3 runs to 14 residues. V was clipped by 5 bases and J by 6 bases, with 20 bases between them. In germline, CDR1 is DFQATT, CDR2 SNEGSKA (reference sequence). In DNA, the CDR3 is TGCAGTGCTCACCCCACAGGGACCCCTACCGAGCAGTACTTC. Protein sequence: CSAHPTGTPTEQYF.

The rearrangement joins TRBV5-1 to TRBJ2-1; TRBD2 agrees at 8 bases. CDR3 size: 16 residues. V trimming: 1 base; J trimming: 9 bases; junction bases outside the gene matches: 12. From germline, CDR1 is SGHRS and CDR2 YFSETQ. The CDR3 DNA sequence: TGCGCCAGCAGCTTGTTCAGGACGGGAGGGCCGGGTGAGCAGTTCTTC. This gives the protein CASSLFRTGGPGEQFF. The entire variable domain, with the rest obtained from reference TRBV5-1 and TRBJ2-1, is as follows: KAGVTQTPRYLIKTRGQQVTLSCSPISGHRSVSWYQQTPGQGLQFLFEYFSETQRNKGNFPGRFSGRQFSNSRSEMNVSTLELGDSALYLCASSLFRTGGPGEQFFGPGTRLTVL.

This chain uses TRBV6-2 or TRBV6-3 with TRBJ2-7; D remains ambiguous. V was pared by 4 bases and J by 3 bases, with 7 bases between. Germline CDR1 MNHEY, CDR2 SVGEGT. The CDR3 loop spans 12 amino acids. CDR3 in DNA: TGTGCCAGCAGTTGGTACCTCTACGAGCAGTACTTC. This gives the protein CASSWYLYEQYF.